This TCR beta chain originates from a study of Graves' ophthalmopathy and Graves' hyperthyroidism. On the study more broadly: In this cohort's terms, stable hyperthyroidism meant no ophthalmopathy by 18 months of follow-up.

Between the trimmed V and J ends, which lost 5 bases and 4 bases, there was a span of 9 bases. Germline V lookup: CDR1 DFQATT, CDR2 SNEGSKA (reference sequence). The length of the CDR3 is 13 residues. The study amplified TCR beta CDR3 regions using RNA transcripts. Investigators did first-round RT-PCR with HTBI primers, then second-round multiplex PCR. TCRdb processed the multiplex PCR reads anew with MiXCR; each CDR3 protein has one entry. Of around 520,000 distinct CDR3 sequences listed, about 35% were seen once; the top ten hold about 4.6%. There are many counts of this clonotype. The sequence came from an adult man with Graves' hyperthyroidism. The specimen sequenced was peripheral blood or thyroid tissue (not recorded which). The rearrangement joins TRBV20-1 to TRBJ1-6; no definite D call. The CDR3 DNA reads TGCAGTGCTGAGGGCCGTTATAATTCACCCCTCCACTTT. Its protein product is CSAEGRYNSPLHF.